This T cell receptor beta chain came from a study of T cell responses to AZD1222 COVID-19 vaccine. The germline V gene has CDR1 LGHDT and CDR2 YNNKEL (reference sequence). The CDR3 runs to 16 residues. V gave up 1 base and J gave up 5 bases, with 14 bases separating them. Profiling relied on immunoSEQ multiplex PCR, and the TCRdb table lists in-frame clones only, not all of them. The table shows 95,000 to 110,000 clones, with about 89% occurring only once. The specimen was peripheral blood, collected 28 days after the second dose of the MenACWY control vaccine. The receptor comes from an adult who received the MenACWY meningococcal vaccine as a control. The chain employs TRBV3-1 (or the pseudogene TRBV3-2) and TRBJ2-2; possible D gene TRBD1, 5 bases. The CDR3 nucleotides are TGTGCCAGCAGCCAAGGTTTAGCAGGGCAGACCGGGGAGCTGTTTTTT. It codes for CASSQGLAGQTGELFF.